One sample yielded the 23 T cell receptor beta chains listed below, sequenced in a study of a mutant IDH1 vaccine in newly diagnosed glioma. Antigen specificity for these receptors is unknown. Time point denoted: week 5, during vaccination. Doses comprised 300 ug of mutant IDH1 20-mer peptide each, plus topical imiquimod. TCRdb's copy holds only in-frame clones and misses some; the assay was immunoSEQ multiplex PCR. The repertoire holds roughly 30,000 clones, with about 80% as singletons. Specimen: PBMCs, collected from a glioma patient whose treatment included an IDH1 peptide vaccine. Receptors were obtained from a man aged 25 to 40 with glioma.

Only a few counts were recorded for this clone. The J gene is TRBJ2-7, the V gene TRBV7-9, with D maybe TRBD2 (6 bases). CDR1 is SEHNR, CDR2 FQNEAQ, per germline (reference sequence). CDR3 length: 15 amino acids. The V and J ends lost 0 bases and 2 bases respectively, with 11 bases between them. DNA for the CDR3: TGTGCCAGCAGCTTAGCAGGGCCGGGAGCCTACGAGCAGTACTTC. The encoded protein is CASSLAGPGAYEQYF.

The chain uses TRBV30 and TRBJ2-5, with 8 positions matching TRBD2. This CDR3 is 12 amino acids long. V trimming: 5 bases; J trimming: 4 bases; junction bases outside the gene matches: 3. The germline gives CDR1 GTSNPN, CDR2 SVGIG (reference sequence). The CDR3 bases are TGTGCCTGGCGGGGGGGCCGAGAGACCCAGTACTTC. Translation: CAWRGGRETQYF.

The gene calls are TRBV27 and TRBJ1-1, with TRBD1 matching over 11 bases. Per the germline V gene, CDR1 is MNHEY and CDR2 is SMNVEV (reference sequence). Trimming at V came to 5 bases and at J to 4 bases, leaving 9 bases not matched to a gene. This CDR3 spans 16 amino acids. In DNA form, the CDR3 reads TGTGCCAGCAGTCTCTCCGGGACAGGGGGTATCACTGAAGCTTTCTTT. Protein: CASSLSGTGGITEAFF.

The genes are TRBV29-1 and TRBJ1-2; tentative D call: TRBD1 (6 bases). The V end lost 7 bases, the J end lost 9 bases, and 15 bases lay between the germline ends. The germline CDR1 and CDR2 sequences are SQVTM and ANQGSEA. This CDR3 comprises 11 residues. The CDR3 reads CSGDTSESYTF. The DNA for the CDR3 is TGCAGCGGGGACACCTCTGAGAGCTACACCTTC.

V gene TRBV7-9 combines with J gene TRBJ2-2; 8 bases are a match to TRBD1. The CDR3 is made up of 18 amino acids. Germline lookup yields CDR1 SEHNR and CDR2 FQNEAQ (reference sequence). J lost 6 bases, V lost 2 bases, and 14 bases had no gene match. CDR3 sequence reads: CASSLRRQGILDAGELFF. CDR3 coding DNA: TGTGCCAGCAGCTTACGTAGACAGGGGATTTTGGACGCCGGGGAGCTGTTTTTT.

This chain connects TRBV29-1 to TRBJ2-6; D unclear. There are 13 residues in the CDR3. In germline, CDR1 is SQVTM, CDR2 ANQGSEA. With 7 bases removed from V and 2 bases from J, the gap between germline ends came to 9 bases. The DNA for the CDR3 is TGCAGCGCGTGGTTGGCTGGGGCCAACGTCCTGACTTTC. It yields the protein CSAWLAGANVLTF.

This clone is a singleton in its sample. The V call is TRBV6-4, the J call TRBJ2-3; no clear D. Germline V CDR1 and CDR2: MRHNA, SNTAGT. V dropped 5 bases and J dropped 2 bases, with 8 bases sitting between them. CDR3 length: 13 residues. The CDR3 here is CASSNKLTDTQYF. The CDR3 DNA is TGTGCCAGCAGTAACAAGCTCACAGATACGCAGTATTTT.

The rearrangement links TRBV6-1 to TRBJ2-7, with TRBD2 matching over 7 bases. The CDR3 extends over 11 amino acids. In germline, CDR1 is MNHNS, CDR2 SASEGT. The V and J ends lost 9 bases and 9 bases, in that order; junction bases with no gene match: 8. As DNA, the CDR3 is TGTGCCAGTAAACTAGCGCTCGGGCAGTACTTC. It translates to CASKLALGQYF.

The CDR3 is CASSDPGGGSTDTQYF. As DNA, the CDR3 is TGCGCCAGCAGTGACCCAGGGGGCGGGAGCACAGATACGCAGTATTTT. The V and J genes are TRBV10-2 and TRBJ2-3, with 8 bases that match TRBD1. The V and J ends lost 3 bases and 0 bases, in that order; junction bases with no gene match: 5. The CDR3 extends over 16 amino acids. Germline CDR1 WSHSY, CDR2 SAAADI.

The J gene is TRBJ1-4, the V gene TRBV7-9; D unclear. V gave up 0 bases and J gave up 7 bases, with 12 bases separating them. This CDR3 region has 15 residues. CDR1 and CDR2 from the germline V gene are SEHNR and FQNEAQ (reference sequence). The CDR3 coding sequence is TGTGCCAGCAGCTTAGCCCCGTCCGTAATTGAAAAACTGTTTTTT. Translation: CASSLAPSVIEKLFF.

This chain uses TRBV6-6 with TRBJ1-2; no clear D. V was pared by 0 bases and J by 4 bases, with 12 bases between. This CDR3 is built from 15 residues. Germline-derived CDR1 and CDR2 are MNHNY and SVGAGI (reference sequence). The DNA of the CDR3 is TGTGCCAGCAGTTACTCGATTTCGGGGTCCTATGGCTACACCTTC. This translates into CASSYSISGSYGYTF.

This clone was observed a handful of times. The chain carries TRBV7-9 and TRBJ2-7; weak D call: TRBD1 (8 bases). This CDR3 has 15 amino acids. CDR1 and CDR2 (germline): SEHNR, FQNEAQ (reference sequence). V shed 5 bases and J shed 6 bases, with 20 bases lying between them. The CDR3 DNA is TGTGCCAGCAGCGTCAACAGGGGGGGTAGTCTCGAGCAGTACTTC. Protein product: CASSVNRGGSLEQYF.

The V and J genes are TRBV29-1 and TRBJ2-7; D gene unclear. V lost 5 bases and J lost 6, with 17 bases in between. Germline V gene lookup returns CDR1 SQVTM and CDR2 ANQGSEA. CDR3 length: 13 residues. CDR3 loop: CSVPSRTPSEQYF. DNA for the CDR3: TGCAGCGTTCCGAGTAGGACCCCCTCCGAGCAGTACTTC.

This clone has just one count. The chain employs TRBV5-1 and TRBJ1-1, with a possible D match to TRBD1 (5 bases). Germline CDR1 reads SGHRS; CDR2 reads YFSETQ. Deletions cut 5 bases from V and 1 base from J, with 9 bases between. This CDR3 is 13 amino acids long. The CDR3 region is CASRKGENTEAFF. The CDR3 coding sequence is TGCGCCAGCAGAAAAGGGGAGAACACTGAAGCTTTCTTT. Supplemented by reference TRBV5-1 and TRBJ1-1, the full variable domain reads KAGVTQTPRYLIKTRGQQVTLSCSPISGHRSVSWYQQTPGQGLQFLFEYFSETQRNKGNFPGRFSGRQFSNSRSEMNVSTLELGDSALYLCASRKGENTEAFFGQGTRLTVV.

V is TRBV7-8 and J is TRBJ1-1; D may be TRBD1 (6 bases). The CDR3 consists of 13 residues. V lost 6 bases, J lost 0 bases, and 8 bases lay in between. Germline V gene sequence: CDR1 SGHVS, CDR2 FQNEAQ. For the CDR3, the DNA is TGTGCCAGCAGTAGGGACATGAACACTGAAGCTTTCTTT. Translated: CASSRDMNTEAFF.

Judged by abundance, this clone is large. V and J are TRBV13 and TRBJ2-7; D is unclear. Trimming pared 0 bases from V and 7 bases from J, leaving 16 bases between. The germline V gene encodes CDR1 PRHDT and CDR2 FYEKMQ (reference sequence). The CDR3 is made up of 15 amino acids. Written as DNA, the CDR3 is TGTGCCAGCAGCTTAGGCGGTAGCTGGATCGGGGAGCAGTACTTC. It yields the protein CASSLGGSWIGEQYF.

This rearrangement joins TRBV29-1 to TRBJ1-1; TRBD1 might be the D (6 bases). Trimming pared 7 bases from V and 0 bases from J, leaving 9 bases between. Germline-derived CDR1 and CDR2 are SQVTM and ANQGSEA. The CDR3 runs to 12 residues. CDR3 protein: CSAPGVNTEAFF. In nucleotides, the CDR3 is TGCAGCGCCCCAGGGGTGAACACTGAAGCTTTCTTT.

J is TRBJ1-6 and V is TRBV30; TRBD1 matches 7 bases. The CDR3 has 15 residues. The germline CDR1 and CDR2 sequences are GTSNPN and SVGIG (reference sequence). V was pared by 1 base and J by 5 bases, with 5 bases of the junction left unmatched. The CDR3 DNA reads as TGTGCCTGGAGTGCCCAGACAGGGAATAATTCACCCCTCCACTTT. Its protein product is CAWSAQTGNNSPLHF.

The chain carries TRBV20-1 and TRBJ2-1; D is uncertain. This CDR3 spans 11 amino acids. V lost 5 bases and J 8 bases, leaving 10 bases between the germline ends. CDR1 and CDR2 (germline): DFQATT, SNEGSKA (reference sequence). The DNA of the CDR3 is TGCAGTGCTGTACGTAGCCATGAGCAGTTCTTC. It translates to CSAVRSHEQFF.

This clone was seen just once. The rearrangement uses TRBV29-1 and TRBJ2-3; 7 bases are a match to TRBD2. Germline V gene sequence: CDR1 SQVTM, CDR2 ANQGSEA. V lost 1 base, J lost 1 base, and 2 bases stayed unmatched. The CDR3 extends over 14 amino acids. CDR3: CSVEGLAGTDTQYF. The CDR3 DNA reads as TGCAGCGTTGAAGGGCTAGCGGGCACAGATACGCAGTATTTT.

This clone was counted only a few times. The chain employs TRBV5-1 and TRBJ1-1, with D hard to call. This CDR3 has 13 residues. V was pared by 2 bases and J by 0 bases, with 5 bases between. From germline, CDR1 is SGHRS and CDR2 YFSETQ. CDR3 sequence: CASSFEVNTEAFF. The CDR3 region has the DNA TGCGCCAGCAGCTTCGAGGTGAACACTGAAGCTTTCTTT.

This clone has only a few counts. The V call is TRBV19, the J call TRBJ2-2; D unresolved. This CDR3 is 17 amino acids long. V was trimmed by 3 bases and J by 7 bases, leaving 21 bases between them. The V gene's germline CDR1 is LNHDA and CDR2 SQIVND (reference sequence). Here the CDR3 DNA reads TGTGCCAGTAGTATGATACCTATTACAAGTTACAGCGGGGAGCTGTTTTTT. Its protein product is CASSMIPITSYSGELFF.

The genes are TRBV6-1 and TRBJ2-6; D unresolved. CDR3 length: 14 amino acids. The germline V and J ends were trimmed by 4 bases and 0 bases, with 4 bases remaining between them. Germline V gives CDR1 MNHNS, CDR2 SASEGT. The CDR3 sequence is CASSVSSGANVLTF. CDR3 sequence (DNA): TGTGCCAGCAGTGTTTCCTCTGGGGCCAACGTCCTGACTTTC.